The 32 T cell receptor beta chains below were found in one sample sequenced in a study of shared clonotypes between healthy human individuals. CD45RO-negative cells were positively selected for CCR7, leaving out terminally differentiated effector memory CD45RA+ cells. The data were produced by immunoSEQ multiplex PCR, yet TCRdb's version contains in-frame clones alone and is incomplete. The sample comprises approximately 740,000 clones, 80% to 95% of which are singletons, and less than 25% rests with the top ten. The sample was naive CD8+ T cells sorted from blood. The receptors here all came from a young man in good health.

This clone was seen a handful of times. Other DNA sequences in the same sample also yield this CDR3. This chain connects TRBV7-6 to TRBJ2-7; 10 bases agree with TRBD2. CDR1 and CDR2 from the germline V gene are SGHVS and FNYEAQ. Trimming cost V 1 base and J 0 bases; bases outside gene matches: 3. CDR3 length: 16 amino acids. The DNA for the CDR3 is TGTGCCAGCAGCTTAGAAGCTAGCGGGAGCTCCTACGAGCAGTACTTC. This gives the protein CASSLEASGSSYEQYF.

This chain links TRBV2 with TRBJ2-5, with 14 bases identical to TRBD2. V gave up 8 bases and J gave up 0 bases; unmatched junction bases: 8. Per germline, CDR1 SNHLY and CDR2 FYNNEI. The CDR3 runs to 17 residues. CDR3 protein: CASAPTSGRAYQETQYF. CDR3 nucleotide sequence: TGTGCCAGCGCACCGACTAGCGGGAGGGCCTACCAAGAGACCCAGTACTTC.

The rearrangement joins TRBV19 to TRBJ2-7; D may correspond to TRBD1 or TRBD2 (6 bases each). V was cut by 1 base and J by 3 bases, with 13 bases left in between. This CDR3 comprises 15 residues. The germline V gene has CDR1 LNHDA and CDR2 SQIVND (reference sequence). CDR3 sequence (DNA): TGTGCCAGTAGTATAGGAGGGGGGCCGGGCTACGAGCAGTACTTC. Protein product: CASSIGGGPGYEQYF.

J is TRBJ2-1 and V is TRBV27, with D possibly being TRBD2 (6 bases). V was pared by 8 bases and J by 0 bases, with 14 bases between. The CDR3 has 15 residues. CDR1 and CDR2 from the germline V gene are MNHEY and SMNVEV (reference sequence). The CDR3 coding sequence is TGTGCCAGCGCAAATCCTAGCGCCTCCTACAATGAGCAGTTCTTC. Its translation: CASANPSASYNEQFF.

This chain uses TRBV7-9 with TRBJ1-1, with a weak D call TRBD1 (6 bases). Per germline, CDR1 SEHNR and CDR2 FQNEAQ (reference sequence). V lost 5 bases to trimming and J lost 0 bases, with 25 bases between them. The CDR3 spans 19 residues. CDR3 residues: CASSATLGAVSFLNTEAFF. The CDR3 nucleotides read TGTGCCAGCAGCGCTACCCTGGGGGCAGTGTCCTTCTTGAACACTGAAGCTTTCTTT.

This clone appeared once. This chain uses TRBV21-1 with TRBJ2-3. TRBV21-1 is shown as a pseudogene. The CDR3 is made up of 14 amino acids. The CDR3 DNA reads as TGTGCCAGCAGAGGGACCCGGGGCACAGATACGCAGTATTTT. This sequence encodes CASRGTRGTDTQYF.

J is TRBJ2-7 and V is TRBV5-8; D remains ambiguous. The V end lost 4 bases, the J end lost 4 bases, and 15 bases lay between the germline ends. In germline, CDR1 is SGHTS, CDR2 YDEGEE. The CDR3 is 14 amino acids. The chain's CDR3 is CASSAVGGTYEQYF. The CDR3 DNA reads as TGTGCCAGCAGCGCGGTGGGCGGTACGTACGAGCAGTACTTC.

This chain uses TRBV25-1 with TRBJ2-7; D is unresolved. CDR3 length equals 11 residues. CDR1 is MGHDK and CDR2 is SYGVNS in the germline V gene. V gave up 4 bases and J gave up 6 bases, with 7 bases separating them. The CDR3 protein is CASSVHGEQYF. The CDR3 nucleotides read TGTGCCAGCAGTGTACATGGCGAGCAGTACTTC.

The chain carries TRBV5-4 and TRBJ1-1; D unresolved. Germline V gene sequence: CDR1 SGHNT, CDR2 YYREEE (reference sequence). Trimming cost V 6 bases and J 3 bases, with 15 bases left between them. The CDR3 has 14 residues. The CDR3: CASTEFSEDTEAFF. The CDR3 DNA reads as TGTGCCAGCACCGAATTTTCGGAGGACACTGAAGCTTTCTTT. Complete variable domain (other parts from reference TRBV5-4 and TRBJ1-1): ETGVTQSPTHLIKTRGQQVTLRCSSQSGHNTVSWYQQALGQGPQFIFQYYREEENGRGNFPPRFSGLQFPNYSSELNVNALELDDSALYLCASTEFSEDTEAFFGQGTRLTVV.

The CDR3 sequence is CASSLGTTDGELFF. The DNA for the CDR3 is TGTGCCAGCTCCTTGGGGACGACGGACGGGGAGCTGTTTTTT. V usage is TRBV7-6 and J usage is TRBJ2-2; D is perhaps TRBD1 or TRBD2 (5 bases each). V lost 8 bases to trimming and J lost 7 bases, with 17 bases between them. The CDR3 totals 14 residues. The germline V gene has CDR1 SGHVS and CDR2 FNYEAQ.

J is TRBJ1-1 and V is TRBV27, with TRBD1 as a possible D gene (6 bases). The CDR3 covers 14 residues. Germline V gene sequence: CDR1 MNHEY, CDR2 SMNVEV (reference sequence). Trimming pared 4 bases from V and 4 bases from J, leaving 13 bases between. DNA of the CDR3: TGTGCCAGCAGTTGGAAGGGAGGGGGCACTGAAGCTTTCTTT. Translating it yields CASSWKGGGTEAFF.

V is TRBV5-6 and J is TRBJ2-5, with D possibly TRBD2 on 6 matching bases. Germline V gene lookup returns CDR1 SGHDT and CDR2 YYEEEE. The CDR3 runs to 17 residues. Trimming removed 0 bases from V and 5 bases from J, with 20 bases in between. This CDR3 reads CASSLAWNSGDGETQYF. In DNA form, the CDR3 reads TGTGCCAGCAGCTTGGCCTGGAATAGCGGAGATGGGGAGACCCAGTACTTC.

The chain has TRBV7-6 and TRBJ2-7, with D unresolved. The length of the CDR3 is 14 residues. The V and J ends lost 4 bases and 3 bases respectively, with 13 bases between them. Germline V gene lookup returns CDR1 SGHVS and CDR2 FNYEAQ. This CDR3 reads CASSSESWGYEQYF. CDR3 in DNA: TGTGCCAGCAGCTCCGAGAGTTGGGGCTACGAGCAGTACTTC.

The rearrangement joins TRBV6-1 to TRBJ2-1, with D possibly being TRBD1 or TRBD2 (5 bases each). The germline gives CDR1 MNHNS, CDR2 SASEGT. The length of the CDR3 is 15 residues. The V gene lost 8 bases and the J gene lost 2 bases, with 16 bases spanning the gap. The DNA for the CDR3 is TGTGCCAGCTCAGCCTTGGGACCCGCCTACAATGAGCAGTTCTTC. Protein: CASSALGPAYNEQFF.

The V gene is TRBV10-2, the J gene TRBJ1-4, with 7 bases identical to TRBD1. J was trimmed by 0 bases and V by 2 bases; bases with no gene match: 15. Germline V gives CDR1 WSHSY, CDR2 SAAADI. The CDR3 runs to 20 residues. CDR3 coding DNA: TGCGCCAGCAGTGAGCCGGGTTTCAATCCTGACAGGGCAACTAATGAAAAACTGTTTTTT. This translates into CASSEPGFNPDRATNEKLFF.

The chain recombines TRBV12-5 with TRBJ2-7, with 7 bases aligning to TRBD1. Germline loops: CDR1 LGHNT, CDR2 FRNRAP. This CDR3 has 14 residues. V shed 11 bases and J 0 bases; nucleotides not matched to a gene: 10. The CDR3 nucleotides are TGTGCTGGGGACCAACAGGGGCACTCCTACGAGCAGTACTTC. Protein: CAGDQQGHSYEQYF.

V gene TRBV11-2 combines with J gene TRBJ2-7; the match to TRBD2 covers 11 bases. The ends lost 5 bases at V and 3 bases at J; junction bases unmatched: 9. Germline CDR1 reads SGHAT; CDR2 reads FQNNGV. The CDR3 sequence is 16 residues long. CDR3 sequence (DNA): TGTGCCAGCAGCAATGAAGAACTAGCGGGAGTCTACGAGCAGTACTTC. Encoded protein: CASSNEELAGVYEQYF.

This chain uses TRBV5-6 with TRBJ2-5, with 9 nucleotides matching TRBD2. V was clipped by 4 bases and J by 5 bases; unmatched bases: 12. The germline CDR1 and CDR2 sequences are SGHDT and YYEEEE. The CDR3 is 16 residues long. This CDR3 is CASSPEGAGGRETQYF. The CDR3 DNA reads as TGTGCCAGCAGCCCTGAAGGCGCGGGAGGGAGGGAGACCCAGTACTTC. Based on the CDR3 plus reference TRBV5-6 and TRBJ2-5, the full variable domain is DAGVTQSPTHLIKTRGQQVTLRCSPKSGHDTVSWYQQALGQGPQFIFQYYEEEERQRGNFPDRFSGHQFPNYSSELNVNALLLGDSALYLCASSPEGAGGRETQYFGPGTRLLVL.

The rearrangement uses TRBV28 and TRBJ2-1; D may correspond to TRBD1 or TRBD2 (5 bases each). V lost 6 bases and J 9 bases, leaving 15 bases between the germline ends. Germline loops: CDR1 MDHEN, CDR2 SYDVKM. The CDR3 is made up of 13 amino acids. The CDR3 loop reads CASRFFEGREQFF. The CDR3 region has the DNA TGTGCCAGCAGATTTTTTGAGGGGCGTGAGCAGTTCTTC.

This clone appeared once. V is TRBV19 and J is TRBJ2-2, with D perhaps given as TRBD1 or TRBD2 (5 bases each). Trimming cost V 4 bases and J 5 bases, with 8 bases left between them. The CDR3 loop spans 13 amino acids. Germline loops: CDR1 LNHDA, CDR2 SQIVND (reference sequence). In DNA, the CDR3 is TGTGCCAGTAGTACGGGGCTGACCGGGGAGCTGTTTTTT. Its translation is CASSTGLTGELFF.

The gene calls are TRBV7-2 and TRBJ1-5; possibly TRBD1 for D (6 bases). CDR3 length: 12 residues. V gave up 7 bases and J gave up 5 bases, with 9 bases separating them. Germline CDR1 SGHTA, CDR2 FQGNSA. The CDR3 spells CASTRGDQPQHF. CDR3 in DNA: TGTGCCAGCACTAGGGGGGATCAGCCCCAGCATTTT.

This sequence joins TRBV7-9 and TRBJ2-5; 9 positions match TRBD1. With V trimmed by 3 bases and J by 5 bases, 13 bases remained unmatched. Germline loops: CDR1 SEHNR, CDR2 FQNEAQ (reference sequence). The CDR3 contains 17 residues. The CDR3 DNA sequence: TGTGCCAGCAGCTTTCCGGGACAGGGACCTCCGGGGGAGACCCAGTACTTC. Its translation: CASSFPGQGPPGETQYF.

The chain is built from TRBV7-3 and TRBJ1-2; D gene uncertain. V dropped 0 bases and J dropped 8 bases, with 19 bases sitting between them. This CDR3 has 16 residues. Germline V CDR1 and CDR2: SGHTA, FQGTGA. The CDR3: CASSLTYHMEPEGYTF. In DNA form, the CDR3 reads TGTGCCAGCAGCTTAACCTATCACATGGAACCCGAAGGCTACACCTTC.

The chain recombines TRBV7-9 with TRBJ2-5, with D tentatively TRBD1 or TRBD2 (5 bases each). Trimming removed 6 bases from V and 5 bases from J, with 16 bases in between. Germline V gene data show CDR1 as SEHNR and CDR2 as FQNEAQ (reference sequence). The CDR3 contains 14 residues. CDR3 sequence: CASRPSGLTETQYF. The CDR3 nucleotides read TGTGCCAGCAGGCCCTCGGGGCTGACGGAGACCCAGTACTTC.

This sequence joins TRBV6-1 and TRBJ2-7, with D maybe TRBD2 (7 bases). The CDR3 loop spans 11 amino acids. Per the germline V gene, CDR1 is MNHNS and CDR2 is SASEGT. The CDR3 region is CASVRGGAQYF. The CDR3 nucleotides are TGTGCTTCCGTTAGGGGGGGCGCGCAGTACTTC.

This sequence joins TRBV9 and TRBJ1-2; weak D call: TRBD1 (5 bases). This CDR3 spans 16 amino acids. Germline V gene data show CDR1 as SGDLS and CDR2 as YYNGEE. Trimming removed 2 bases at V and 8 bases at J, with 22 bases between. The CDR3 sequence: CASSVSSRGDLWGYTF. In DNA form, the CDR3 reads TGTGCCAGCAGCGTTTCGTCCCGGGGGGACCTTTGGGGCTACACCTTC.

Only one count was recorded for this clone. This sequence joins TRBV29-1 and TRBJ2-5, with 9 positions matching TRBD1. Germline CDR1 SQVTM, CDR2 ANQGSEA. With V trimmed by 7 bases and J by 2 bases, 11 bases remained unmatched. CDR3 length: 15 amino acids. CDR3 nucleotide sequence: TGCAGCGCCCCCACGGGACAGGGTGGTCAAGAGACCCAGTACTTC. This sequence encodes CSAPTGQGGQETQYF.

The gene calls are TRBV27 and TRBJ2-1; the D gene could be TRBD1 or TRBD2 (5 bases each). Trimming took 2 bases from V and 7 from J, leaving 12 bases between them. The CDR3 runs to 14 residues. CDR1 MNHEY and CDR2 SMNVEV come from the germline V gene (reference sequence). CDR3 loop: CASSLGGIGNEQFF. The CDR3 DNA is TGTGCCAGCAGTTTAGGGGGAATTGGGAATGAGCAGTTCTTC.

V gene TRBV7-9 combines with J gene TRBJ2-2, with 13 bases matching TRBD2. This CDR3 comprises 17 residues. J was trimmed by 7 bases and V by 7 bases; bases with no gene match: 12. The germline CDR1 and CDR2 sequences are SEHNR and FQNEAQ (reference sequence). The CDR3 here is CASTDTATSGGSGELFF. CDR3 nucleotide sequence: TGTGCCAGCACCGATACGGCGACTAGCGGGGGGAGCGGGGAGCTGTTTTTT.

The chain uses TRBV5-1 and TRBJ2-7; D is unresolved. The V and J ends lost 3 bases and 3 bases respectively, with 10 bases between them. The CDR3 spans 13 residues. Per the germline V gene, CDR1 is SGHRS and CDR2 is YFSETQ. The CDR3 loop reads CASSYNWGYEQYF. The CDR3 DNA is TGCGCCAGCAGCTACAACTGGGGCTACGAGCAGTACTTC.

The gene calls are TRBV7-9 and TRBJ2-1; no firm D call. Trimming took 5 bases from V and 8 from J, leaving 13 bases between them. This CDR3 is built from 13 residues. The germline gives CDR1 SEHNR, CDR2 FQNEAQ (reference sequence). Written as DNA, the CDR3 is TGTGCCAGCAGCCCGTTAGGTTGGCATGAGCAGTTCTTC. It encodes CASSPLGWHEQFF.

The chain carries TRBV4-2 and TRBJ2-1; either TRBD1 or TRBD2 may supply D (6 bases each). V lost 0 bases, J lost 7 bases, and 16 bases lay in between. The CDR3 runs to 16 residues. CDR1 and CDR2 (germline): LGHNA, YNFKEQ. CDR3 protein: CASSQDRGPPRNEQFF. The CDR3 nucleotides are TGTGCCAGCAGCCAAGACCGGGGGCCCCCTAGGAATGAGCAGTTCTTC.